The 23 T cell receptor beta chains below come from one sample, sequenced in a study of shared clonotypes between healthy human individuals. Measured with immunoSEQ multiplex PCR; TCRdb has only the in-frame clones, and not every one. Among about 600,000 clones listed, roughly 72% were seen once. The source material was PBMCs. Receptor source: a woman in her 40s in good health. Some clones in this sample may be carry-over from other donors' samples.

This clone showed up just once. The V call is TRBV5-1, the J call TRBJ2-5; D is possibly TRBD1 (6 bases). The CDR3 consists of 17 residues. V lost 4 bases and J lost 3, with 22 bases in between. Germline assignment: CDR1 SGHRS and CDR2 YFSETQ. The CDR3, as DNA: TGCGCCAGCAGCGACCCGAGGGGGTCGATGAGAAAAGAGACCCAGTACTTC. It specifies CASSDPRGSMRKETQYF. The complete variable domain, with remaining parts taken from reference TRBV5-1 and TRBJ2-5, reads KAGVTQTPRYLIKTRGQQVTLSCSPISGHRSVSWYQQTPGQGLQFLFEYFSETQRNKGNFPGRFSGRQFSNSRSEMNVSTLELGDSALYLCASSDPRGSMRKETQYFGPGTRLLVL.

The rearrangement uses TRBV7-9 and TRBJ1-1; 7 bases are shared with TRBD1. The CDR3 contains 13 residues. Unmatched junction bases numbered 6, after V lost 1 base and J lost 10 bases. Germline V lookup: CDR1 SEHNR, CDR2 FQNEAQ (reference sequence). In DNA, the CDR3 is TGTGCCAGCAGCTTAGGGCAGGGGGTCGGAGCTTTCTTT. It yields the protein CASSLGQGVGAFF.

The count of this clone is one. The chain has TRBV28 and TRBJ1-3; TRBD1 might be the D (6 bases). CDR1 MDHEN and CDR2 SYDVKM come from the germline V gene. This CDR3 comprises 15 residues. V was trimmed by 3 bases and J by 3 bases, leaving 12 bases between them. CDR3: CASSFFTGIGNTIYF. The CDR3 DNA sequence: TGTGCCAGCAGTTTCTTCACAGGGATTGGAAACACCATATATTTT.

The J gene is TRBJ2-2, the V gene TRBV5-5, with D possibly being TRBD1 (5 bases). Germline CDR1 is SGHKS and CDR2 is YYEKEE (reference sequence). This CDR3 is built from 17 residues. Trimming shortened V by 4 bases and J by 4 bases, and 20 bases separated the two germline ends. The CDR3 reads CASSPIRDSSATGELFF. The CDR3 DNA reads as TGTGCCAGCAGCCCAATTCGCGACAGCTCGGCCACCGGGGAGCTGTTTTTT. Drawing the rest from reference TRBV5-5 and TRBJ2-2, the complete variable domain is DAGVTQSPTHLIKTRGQQVTLRCSPISGHKSVSWYQQVLGQGPQFIFQYYEKEERGRGNFPDRFSARQFPNYSSELNVNALLLGDSALYLCASSPIRDSSATGELFFGEGSRLTVL.

The chain recombines TRBV28 with TRBJ1-1, with D hard to call. The CDR3 extends over 11 amino acids. Germline V gene sequence: CDR1 MDHEN, CDR2 SYDVKM. Trimming stripped 3 bases from V and 10 bases from J, with 9 bases between. CDR3 residues: CASSFLGGAFF. CDR3 nucleotide sequence: TGTGCCAGCAGTTTCTTAGGAGGAGCTTTCTTT. Combining the CDR3 with reference TRBV28 and TRBJ1-1 gives the whole variable domain DVKVTQSSRYLVKRTGEKVFLECVQDMDHENMFWYRQDPGLGLRLIYFSYDVKMKEKGDIPEGYSVSREKKERFSLILESASTNQTSMYLCASSFLGGAFFGQGTRLTVV.

The gene calls are TRBV7-9 and TRBJ2-7; 8 nucleotides align to TRBD1. Germline assignment: CDR1 SEHNR and CDR2 FQNEAQ (reference sequence). The CDR3 consists of 16 residues. V shed 6 bases and J 4 bases; nucleotides not matched to a gene: 14. CDR3 nucleotides: TGTGCCAGCAGTAGAGGTAGGGGGGACAGGTATTACGAGCAGTACTTC. Translated: CASSRGRGDRYYEQYF.

This clone was recorded a few times. This chain uses TRBV18 with TRBJ2-3, with D tentatively TRBD2 (6 bases). V lost 3 bases and J lost 0, with 10 bases in between. CDR3 length: 15 amino acids. From germline, CDR1 is KGHSH and CDR2 LQKENI. CDR3 bases: TGTGCCAGCTCACCGACTAGTTCAAGCACAGATACGCAGTATTTT. This gives the protein CASSPTSSSTDTQYF.

This rearrangement joins TRBV28 to TRBJ1-5, with D possibly matching TRBD1 (6 bases). The germline V gene has CDR1 MDHEN and CDR2 SYDVKM. V gave up 7 bases and J gave up 1 base, with 11 bases separating them. This CDR3 is built from 14 residues. CDR3 nucleotides: TGTGCCAGCAAAGTACAGGGAAGCAATCAGCCCCAGCATTTT. Protein product: CASKVQGSNQPQHF.

This clone was seen once. This chain joins TRBV5-1 and TRBJ1-1; no firm D call. Trimming shortened V by 7 bases and J by 2 bases, and 15 bases separated the two germline ends. Per germline, CDR1 SGHRS and CDR2 YFSETQ. The length of the CDR3 is 14 residues. CDR3 coding DNA: TGCGCCAGCTCCCGGCAGTCTTCTAACACTGAAGCTTTCTTT. It codes for CASSRQSSNTEAFF.

V gene TRBV5-1 combines with J gene TRBJ1-2, with D maybe TRBD1 (6 bases). The CDR3 is 16 residues long. Trimming removed 0 bases from V and 3 bases from J, with 15 bases in between. Germline CDR1 and CDR2: SGHRS and YFSETQ. The CDR3 sequence: CASSLDITGRYYGYTF. The CDR3 DNA reads TGCGCCAGCAGCTTGGATATAACAGGGAGGTACTATGGCTACACCTTC.

As to this clone: A far larger clone lies a single base away; this is likely a read error. V gene TRBV30 combines with J gene TRBJ2-2; TRBD1 might be the D (6 bases). The germline gives CDR1 GTSNPN, CDR2 SVGIG (reference sequence). This CDR3 has 12 amino acids. The CDR3 DNA reads as TGTGCCTGGTCGTGGGACACCGGGGAGCTGCTTTTT. It specifies CAWSWDTGELLF.

This clone appeared once. CDR3 bases: TGTGCCAGCAGGGGGGACCGAGAGCAGTACTTC. It encodes CASRGDREQYF. The V call is TRBV6-5, the J call TRBJ2-7; either TRBD1 or TRBD2 may supply D (5 bases each). Between the trimmed V and J ends, which lost 6 bases and 7 bases, there was a span of 10 bases. The germline V gene encodes CDR1 MNHEY and CDR2 SVGAGI. CDR3 length equals 11 residues.

CDR3 sequence reads: CASRPPGQAFYGYTF. Written as DNA, the CDR3 is TGTGCCAGCAGGCCGCCGGGACAGGCATTCTATGGCTACACCTTC. The chain combines TRBV6-5 with TRBJ1-2; 8 bases map to TRBD1. The CDR3 totals 15 residues. V lost 6 bases and J lost 4; bases outside the gene matches: 10. Germline lookup yields CDR1 MNHEY and CDR2 SVGAGI.

The chain joins TRBV6-1 to TRBJ1-1, with D tentatively TRBD1 (5 bases). CDR1 is MNHNS, CDR2 SASEGT, per germline. The CDR3 has 15 residues. Trimming pared 5 bases from V and 1 base from J, leaving 14 bases between. The CDR3 bases are TGTGCCAGCAGTACCACCGGGGCCACGAACACTGAAGCTTTCTTT. Translation: CASSTTGATNTEAFF.

The CDR3: CASSLRQGMYEQYF. CDR3 sequence (DNA): TGTGCCAGCAGCTTGAGGCAGGGGATGTACGAGCAGTACTTC. The rearrangement joins TRBV7-8 to TRBJ2-5, with D tentatively TRBD1 (6 bases). The DNA matches TRBJ2-7 better at its end, which makes the J call doubtful. Germline V gives CDR1 SGHVS, CDR2 FQNEAQ. This CDR3 is built from 14 residues.

In this sample, this clone turned up many times. The chain couples TRBV7-9 to TRBJ2-6; D ambiguous. V was shortened by 7 bases and J by 0 bases, with 10 bases between the two germline ends. Germline assignment: CDR1 SEHNR and CDR2 FQNEAQ (reference sequence). The length of the CDR3 is 15 residues. CDR3 amino acids: CASIKIASGANVLTF. CDR3 bases: TGTGCCAGCATCAAGATCGCCTCTGGGGCCAACGTCCTGACTTTC.

A few counts support this clone. The V gene is TRBV11-2, the J gene TRBJ2-1; no reliable D call. From germline, CDR1 is SGHAT and CDR2 FQNNGV. There are 14 residues in the CDR3. The germline V and J ends were trimmed by 0 bases and 10 bases, with 13 bases remaining between them. CDR3 amino acids: CASSLDPNLREQFF. The CDR3 DNA reads as TGTGCCAGCAGCTTAGATCCAAACCTGCGGGAGCAGTTCTTC.

This rearrangement joins TRBV28 to TRBJ1-1, with D tentatively TRBD1 (5 bases). The germline CDR1 and CDR2 sequences are MDHEN and SYDVKM. Trimming stripped 5 bases from V and 8 bases from J, with 12 bases between. The CDR3 has 12 amino acids. The CDR3 region is CASSVSGGEAFF. CDR3 sequence (DNA): TGTGCCAGCAGTGTAAGCGGGGGGGAAGCTTTCTTT.

V gene TRBV19 combines with J gene TRBJ2-1, with TRBD2 matching over 7 bases. V lost 9 bases and J lost 6; bases outside the gene matches: 11. CDR3 length: 14 residues. Germline CDR1 and CDR2: LNHDA and SQIVND (reference sequence). CDR3 DNA sequence: TGTGCCAGCCAAGGACTAGTTCCATTCAATGAGCAGTTCTTC. Amino acids: CASQGLVPFNEQFF.

This clone was seen a handful of times. This chain uses TRBV18 with TRBJ2-7; D unclear. The V end lost 2 bases, the J end lost 6 bases, and 5 bases lay between the germline ends. Germline-derived CDR1 and CDR2 are KGHSH and LQKENI. This CDR3 has 11 amino acids. CDR3 DNA sequence: TGTGCCAGCTCACCAGGGGTCGAGCAGTACTTC. Its translation is CASSPGVEQYF.

CDR3 nucleotide sequence: TGCGCCAGCAGCTCTGGTACCCGACTAGCGGGAGGTATCCCTCGGCGGCAGTACTTC. The encoded protein is CASSSGTRLAGGIPRRQYF. The chain uses TRBV5-1 and TRBJ2-7, with 13 positions matching TRBD2. The CDR3 contains 19 residues. The ends lost 3 bases at V and 9 bases at J; junction bases unmatched: 21. CDR1 and CDR2 from the germline V gene are SGHRS and YFSETQ.

This chain joins TRBV6-1 and TRBJ2-7; 8 bases match TRBD2. The CDR3 has 15 amino acids. CDR1 and CDR2 (germline): MNHNS, SASEGT. The V and J ends lost 3 bases and 4 bases, in that order; junction bases with no gene match: 8. CDR3 residues: CASSDPSRGAYEQYF. DNA for the CDR3: TGTGCCAGCAGTGACCCCTCGCGGGGGGCTTACGAGCAGTACTTC.

As concerns this clone: This may arise from a read error, as a much more abundant clone is one base away. Other nucleotide sequences in the sample specify the same CDR3. This chain links TRBV5-1 with TRBJ1-4; D is unresolved. V lost 4 bases and J lost 8, with 21 bases in between. This CDR3 spans 16 amino acids. Looked up from germline, CDR1 is SGHRS and CDR2 is YFSETQ. CDR3 residues: CASSTLGDPKVEKLFF. Here the CDR3 DNA reads TGCGCCAGCAGCACCCTGGGAGACCCCAAAGTCGAAAAACTGTTTTTT.